This TCR beta chain was recovered during a study of T cell repertoires in cytomegalovirus infection. Study overall: Based on public TCR beta signatures, there were indications of CMV infection and of a matching HLA type. Study-level results: Clonotype analysis showed dominance of the ex vivo response by HLA-C-restricted CMV-specific TCR beta clonotypes. Carriers of CMV plus the relevant HLA were identified by cumulative public TCR beta family frequency.

From the reads, TCRdb called clonotypes with MiXCR, one entry per CDR3 protein. In the table there are about 180,000 distinct CDR3 sequences, 17% of which are singletons. The CDR3 spans 11 residues. V was pared by 8 bases and J by 4 bases, with 9 bases between. With regard to this clonotype: The antigen is undetermined.

Sequences were obtained from CD8+ T cells from PBMCs. This chain uses TRBV12-3 or TRBV12-4 with TRBJ2-7; the D gene is possibly TRBD1 (6 bases). The TCR was taken from a human donor in good health (CMV status not recorded). Some clones in this sample may be carry-over from other donors' samples. The CDR3 bases are TGTGCCAGCGGGACATCGTACGAGCAGTACTTC. Its protein product is CASGTSYEQYF.